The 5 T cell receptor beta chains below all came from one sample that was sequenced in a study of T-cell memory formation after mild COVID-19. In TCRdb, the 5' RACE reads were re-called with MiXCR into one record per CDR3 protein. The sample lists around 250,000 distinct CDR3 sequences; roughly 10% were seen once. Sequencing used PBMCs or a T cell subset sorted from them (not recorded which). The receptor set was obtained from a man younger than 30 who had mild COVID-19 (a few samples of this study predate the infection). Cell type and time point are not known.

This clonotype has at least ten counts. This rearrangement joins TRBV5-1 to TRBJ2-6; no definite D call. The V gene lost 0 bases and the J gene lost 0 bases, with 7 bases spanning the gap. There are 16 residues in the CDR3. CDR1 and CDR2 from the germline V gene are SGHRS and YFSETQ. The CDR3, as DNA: TGCGCCAGCAGCTTGGAACTCTCCTCTGGGGCCAACGTCCTGACTTTC. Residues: CASSLELSSGANVLTF.

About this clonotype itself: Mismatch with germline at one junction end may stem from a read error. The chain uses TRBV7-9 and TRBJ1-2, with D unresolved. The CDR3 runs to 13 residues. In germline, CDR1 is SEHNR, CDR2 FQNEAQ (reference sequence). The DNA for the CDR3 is TGTGCCAGCAGCAAGGGAACCGTAGGTGGCTACACATTC. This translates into CASSKGTVGGYTF.

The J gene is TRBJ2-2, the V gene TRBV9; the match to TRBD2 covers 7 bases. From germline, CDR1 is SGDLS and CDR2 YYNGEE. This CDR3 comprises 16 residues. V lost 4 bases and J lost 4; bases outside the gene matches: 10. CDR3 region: CASSRGLDPPTGELFF. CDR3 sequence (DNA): TGTGCCAGCAGCAGAGGACTAGACCCTCCCACCGGGGAGCTGTTTTTT.

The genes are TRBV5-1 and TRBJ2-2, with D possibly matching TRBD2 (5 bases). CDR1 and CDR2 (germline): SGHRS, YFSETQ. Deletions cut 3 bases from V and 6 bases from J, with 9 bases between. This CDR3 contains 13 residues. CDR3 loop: CASSSVGAGELFF. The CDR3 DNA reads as TGCGCCAGCAGCTCCGTCGGGGCCGGGGAGCTGTTTTTT.

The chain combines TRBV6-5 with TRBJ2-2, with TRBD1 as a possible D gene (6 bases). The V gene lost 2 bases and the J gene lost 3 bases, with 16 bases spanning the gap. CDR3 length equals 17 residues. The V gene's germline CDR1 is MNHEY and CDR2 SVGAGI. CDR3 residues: CASSYRWTVPHTGELFF. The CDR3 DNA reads TGTGCCAGCAGTTACAGATGGACAGTTCCACACACCGGGGAGCTGTTTTTT.